This T cell receptor (beta chain) was recovered during a study of T cell changes during pregnancy in multiple sclerosis. Using immunoSEQ multiplex PCR, the repertoire was profiled, and TCRdb retains in-frame clones only, with some absent. In the table there are approximately 51,000 clones, approximately 94% of which are singletons. Trimming took off 7 bases at V and 7 bases at J, with 19 bases between the two ends. Germline values: CDR1 LGHNA, CDR2 YNFKEQ. The CDR3 totals 14 residues. The TCR originated in a female donor with multiple sclerosis, enrolled in a pregnancy study. The V gene is TRBV4-2, the J gene TRBJ1-2; TRBD1 might be the D (6 bases). The sample here was CD4+ T cells from peripheral blood mononuclear cells, taken in the second trimester of pregnancy. The CDR3 DNA reads TGTGCCAGCACCCCAGGGGAAGTTGATGGTGGCTACACCTTC. It specifies CASTPGEVDGGYTF.